The entry below gives a single TCR beta chain sequence along with its context. At least ten counts were recorded for this clonotype. Its antigen remains unidentified. No base quality values were provided; no much bigger clone lies one nucleotide off. This entry is derived from a study of Graves' ophthalmopathy and Graves' hyperthyroidism (dated by TCRdb to between 2018 and 2020). About the study as a whole: Peripheral blood was collected at initial diagnosis, prior to any treatment. The study used signatures of the TCR beta repertoire to tell Graves' ophthalmopathy apart from Graves' hyperthyroidism and to predict which patients would progress to ophthalmopathy. In total, some 130 blood samples were TCR-sequenced: around 42 ophthalmopathy, 75 hyperthyroidism and some 17 hyperthyroidism-to-ophthalmopathy patients. To explore V-J signatures that distinguish ophthalmopathy from hyperthyroidism, a discovery set of 100 patients was enrolled, made up of roughly 41 with ophthalmopathy and 57 with stable hyperthyroidism. The independent validation cohort included under 20 hyperthyroidism patients plus 17 patients who later progressed from hyperthyroidism to ophthalmopathy. T-cell repertoires of thyroid tissue and blood were compared in over 5 hyperthyroidism patients. After sampling, hyperthyroidism patients received methimazole starting at 30 mg daily, and ophthalmopathy patients received high-dose intravenous methylprednisolone.

Results the study describes overall, beyond this receptor: No statistical method was used to set the sample size in advance, and the investigators knew which group each participant was assigned to. In cross-validation, the 13-signature model distinguished ophthalmopathy from stable hyperthyroidism with roughly 90% sensitivity and approximately 81% specificity, and in the test set the corresponding values were approximately 80% and 75%. In validation, the model predicted ophthalmopathy progression with roughly 68% sensitivity and roughly 78% specificity; 12 predicted patients were CT-confirmed with GO in a median of approximately six months. Most expanded thyroid clonotypes with a frequency above 0.001 also appeared in blood, which suggests that blood repertoires may reflect the immune response in the thyroid.

For repertoire sequencing, TCR beta CDR3 regions were amplified from RNA transcripts. HTBI primers and the Qiagen OneStep RT-PCR kit were used in a first-round RT-PCR, which was followed by a second-round multiplex PCR, size selection and purification. Libraries were sequenced on an Illumina HiSeq2000 using paired-end 100 bp reads. On the study's bioinformatics: SOAPnuke was used to process the reads, throwing out any read that had adapters, had uncalled bases, had a mean Phred below 15, or lacked an exact constant-primer or identifier match. High-quality paired reads were merged with COPE v1.2.5. Each unique nucleotide sequence was treated as a clonotype, and MiTCR v1.1 was used to align the clonotypes to the IMGT TRB V, D and J references. Analysis was restricted to V-J combinations with a frequency above 0.0001, which covered roughly 99% of repertoires. For each V-J combination, a TCR clonal expansion and chaos score was defined as F50 clonal expansion divided by the chaos observed in the TCRdist matrix. Features were reduced by Welch's t-statistics and random forest to around 14 V-J combinations, which fed a naive Bayes classifier. Thyroid-blood repertoire similarity was quantified with the Morisita-Horn index. TCRdb handled the public reads itself, with Q25 trimming in fastp and clone calling in MiXCR, and kept productive beta chains. Each CDR3 protein appears once, grouped with its most common genes and DNA. V and J calls and clone size were set by TCRdb, not the authors. This sample holds more than 300,000 distinct CDR3 sequences; about a sixth were observed only once. The ten biggest clones cover 2.4% of the sample.

A patient counted as having stable hyperthyroidism if there was no progression to ophthalmopathy within 18 months of follow-up. Hyperthyroidism patients were newly diagnosed, were aged 18 to 65 years, and had a disease duration under 2 months. Anyone with other autoimmune diseases, uncontrolled infections, pregnancy or lactation was excluded from the study. Clinical symptoms, serum thyroxine, TRAb, thyroid ultrasound and orbital computed tomography were used for diagnosis. Ficoll-Paque density gradient centrifugation was used to isolate PBMCs from 9.5 to 10 ml of fresh peripheral blood. Trizol reagent was used to extract the total RNA, and its quality was then checked on an Agilent 2100 Bioanalyzer. Via the germline V gene, CDR1 is SGHAT and CDR2 FQNNGV. The CDR3 holds 15 amino acids from the cysteine to the phenylalanine. Only the CDR3 part of the read is kept: 45 bases, read in frame from the first base. V is clipped by 6 bases and J by 1 base, and the sequence between their germline boundaries is 15 bases long.

Sequenced: peripheral blood. The clonotype comes from an adult woman with stable Graves' hyperthyroidism. The chain uses TRBV11-2 and TRBJ1-1; the D gene is perhaps TRBD1, from 5 matching bases. The DNA sequence follows: TGTGCCAGCAGAAAAGTCCAGGGCCAGAACACTGAAGCTTTCTTT. The translation is CASRKVQGQNTEAFF. Joined to the reference TRBV11-2 and TRBJ1-1 proteins, this CDR3 gives the full variable domain: EAGVAQSPRYKIIEKRQSVAFWCNPISGHATLYWYQQILGQGPKLLIQFQNNGVVDDSQLPKDRFSAERLKGVDSTLKIQPAKLEDSAVYLCASRKVQGQNTEAFFGQGTRLTVV.